These 19 T cell receptor beta chains originate from one sample sequenced in a study of blood T cell repertoires in COVID-19. Libraries were prepared by immunoSEQ multiplex PCR; TCRdb keeps only in-frame clonotypes and omits some of them. The table lists 12,000 to 15,000 clones, approximately 90% of them singletons. The material sequenced was peripheral blood. These receptors all stem from a human donor in a cohort sampled during active COVID-19.

The gene calls are TRBV6-2 or TRBV6-3 and TRBJ2-1; TRBD2 aligns across 10 bases. V trimming: 2 bases; J trimming: 9 bases; junction bases outside the gene matches: 16. CDR3 size: 18 residues. Germline V CDR1 and CDR2: MNHEY, SVGEGT. The CDR3 nucleotides read TGTGCCAGCAGTTACCGGGGCCTAGCGGGAGTGTCAGGAACTGAGCAGTTCTTC. Protein sequence: CASSYRGLAGVSGTEQFF.

CDR3 region: CASRLNNEQFF. The CDR3 DNA follows: TGTGCCAGCAGACTGAACAATGAGCAGTTCTTC. The rearrangement uses TRBV28 and TRBJ2-1; D uncertain. The germline V gene has CDR1 MDHEN and CDR2 SYDVKM. The V end lost 6 bases, the J end lost 5 bases, and 5 bases lay between the germline ends. The CDR3 contains 11 residues.

This clone appeared once. The chain is built from TRBV7-9 and TRBJ2-7; TRBD1 is a possible D gene (6 bases). This CDR3 comprises 15 residues. CDR1 and CDR2 from the germline V gene are SEHNR and FQNEAQ (reference sequence). Trimming took off 5 bases at V and 3 bases at J, with 17 bases between the two ends. CDR3 amino acids: CASSAQGGPFYEQYF. CDR3 DNA: TGTGCCAGCAGCGCGCAAGGGGGTCCCTTCTACGAGCAGTACTTC.

The V gene is TRBV29-1, the J gene TRBJ2-3; TRBD1 matches 9 bases. The CDR3 runs to 16 residues. V shed 5 bases and J 5 bases; nucleotides not matched to a gene: 14. Germline V gene lookup returns CDR1 SQVTM and CDR2 ANQGSEA. For the CDR3, the DNA is TGCAGCGTTACCTTTTTGAACAGGGGGCATGAAGATACGCAGTATTTT. Its translation is CSVTFLNRGHEDTQYF.

In this sample, this clone turned up once. The V and J genes are TRBV6-1 and TRBJ2-5, with D possibly TRBD2 on 6 matching bases. Germline V gives CDR1 MNHNS, CDR2 SASEGT. The CDR3 is made up of 14 amino acids. The V and J ends lost 0 bases and 7 bases respectively, with 12 bases between them. CDR3 coding DNA: TGTGCCAGCAGTGAAGCGGGGACTCTGGGGACCCAGTACTTC. Translated, it gives CASSEAGTLGTQYF.

V gene TRBV4-3 combines with J gene TRBJ2-7, with a possible D match to TRBD2 (5 bases). Germline lookup yields CDR1 LGHNA and CDR2 YSLEER. The CDR3 extends over 13 amino acids. Trimming cost V 1 base and J 6 bases, with 10 bases left between them. CDR3 amino acids: CASSQGRDREQYF. For the CDR3, the DNA is TGCGCCAGCAGCCAAGGTCGGGATCGCGAGCAGTACTTC.

This chain's CDR3 is CASSSRGQGISYEQYF. As DNA, the CDR3 is TGTGCCAGCAGCTCTCGAGGACAGGGGATTTCCTACGAGCAGTACTTC. V usage is TRBV11-2 and J usage is TRBJ2-7; 9 bases align to TRBD1. Germline V gives CDR1 SGHAT, CDR2 FQNNGV. The CDR3 runs to 16 residues. V trimming: 4 bases; J trimming: 1 base; junction bases outside the gene matches: 8.

V gene TRBV7-2 combines with J gene TRBJ1-5; D perhaps matches TRBD1 (5 bases). From germline, CDR1 is SGHTA and CDR2 FQGNSA. CDR3 size: 15 residues. V was clipped by 0 bases and J by 0 bases, with 6 bases between them. The CDR3 sequence is CASSLAGASNQPQHF. The CDR3 DNA reads as TGTGCCAGCAGCTTAGCAGGGGCTAGCAATCAGCCCCAGCATTTT. The full variable domain, with the rest looked up from reference TRBV7-2 and TRBJ1-5, is GAGVSQSPSNKVTEKGKDVELRCDPISGHTALYWYRQSLGQGLEFLIYFQGNSAPDKSGLPSDRFSAERTGGSVSTLTIQRTQQEDSAVYLCASSLAGASNQPQHFGDGTRLSIL.

The chain joins TRBV19 to TRBJ2-7, with 8 bases aligning to TRBD2. There are 17 residues in the CDR3. Unmatched junction bases numbered 13, after V lost 2 bases and J lost 4 bases. Germline assignment: CDR1 LNHDA and CDR2 SQIVND (reference sequence). This chain's CDR3 is CASSIRTAQRGTYEQYF. The CDR3, as DNA: TGTGCCAGTAGTATAAGAACGGCCCAGCGGGGGACATACGAGCAGTACTTC.

The CDR3 here is CASSPGLAAALELFF. For the CDR3, the DNA is TGCGCCAGCAGCCCCGGACTAGCGGCCGCGTTGGAGCTGTTTTTT. This chain connects TRBV5-1 to TRBJ2-2, with 10 bases that match TRBD2. The V segment lost 4 bases and the J segment 10 bases; nucleotides outside the gene matches: 10. CDR1 is SGHRS, CDR2 YFSETQ, per germline. The CDR3 spans 15 residues. The full variable domain, rest sourced from reference TRBV5-1 and TRBJ2-2, is KAGVTQTPRYLIKTRGQQVTLSCSPISGHRSVSWYQQTPGQGLQFLFEYFSETQRNKGNFPGRFSGRQFSNSRSEMNVSTLELGDSALYLCASSPGLAAALELFFGEGSRLTVL.

The rearrangement uses TRBV28 and TRBJ1-2; 8 bases align to TRBD1. CDR1 MDHEN and CDR2 SYDVKM come from the germline V gene. Trimming took 1 base from V and 6 from J; bases not matched to a gene: 10. The length of the CDR3 is 16 residues. The CDR3 coding sequence is TGTGCCAGCAGTTTATATCAGGGGGCTGCCTACGATGGCTACACCTTC. Protein: CASSLYQGAAYDGYTF.

J is TRBJ1-2 and V is TRBV5-4; TRBD1 agrees at 11 bases. The CDR3 contains 15 residues. J gave up 3 bases and V 4 bases, and 5 bases lay outside the gene matches. Germline CDR1 and CDR2: SGHNT and YYREEE (reference sequence). CDR3 sequence: CASSVGQGADYGYTF. The DNA for the CDR3 is TGTGCCAGCAGCGTCGGACAGGGGGCGGACTATGGCTACACCTTC. Complete variable domain (other parts from reference TRBV5-4 and TRBJ1-2): ETGVTQSPTHLIKTRGQQVTLRCSSQSGHNTVSWYQQALGQGPQFIFQYYREEENGRGNFPPRFSGLQFPNYSSELNVNALELDDSALYLCASSVGQGADYGYTFGSGTRLTVV.

The chain joins TRBV7-9 to TRBJ2-3; possibly TRBD1 for D (5 bases). CDR3 size: 15 residues. Germline assignment: CDR1 SEHNR and CDR2 FQNEAQ (reference sequence). V lost 1 base and J 5 bases, leaving 13 bases between the germline ends. The CDR3, as DNA: TGTGCCAGCAGCTTAGGGGGCAGAGGAATAGATACGCAGTATTTT. Residues: CASSLGGRGIDTQYF.

This clone was seen a handful of times. The V gene is TRBV24-1, the J gene TRBJ2-1; 8 nucleotides agree with TRBD2. Germline CDR1 is KGHDR and CDR2 is SFDVKD. V lost 3 bases and J lost 8; bases outside the gene matches: 14. The CDR3 totals 17 residues. CDR3 region: CATSDPNPGLGRDEQFF. DNA for the CDR3: TGTGCCACCAGTGATCCTAATCCGGGACTAGGGAGGGATGAGCAGTTCTTC.

The chain carries TRBV2 and TRBJ2-7, with a possible D match to TRBD1 (6 bases). Trimming pared 8 bases from V and 1 base from J, leaving 12 bases between. Germline V gene sequence: CDR1 SNHLY, CDR2 FYNNEI. The CDR3 is 13 amino acids. In DNA, the CDR3 is TGTGCCAGCGGTCCTGGACAGTCCTACGAGCAGTACTTC. Protein: CASGPGQSYEQYF.

This sequence joins TRBV5-1 and TRBJ2-7; the match to TRBD1 covers 8 bases. The CDR3 consists of 12 residues. Trimming took 4 bases from V and 6 from J; bases not matched to a gene: 3. Germline V lookup: CDR1 SGHRS, CDR2 YFSETQ. The CDR3 loop is CASSQTGVEQYF. CDR3 in DNA: TGCGCCAGCAGCCAGACAGGGGTCGAGCAGTACTTC.

The chain links TRBV19 to TRBJ1-1; a possible D gene is TRBD1 (6 bases). V dropped 3 bases and J dropped 1 base, with 15 bases sitting between them. The length of the CDR3 is 16 residues. The V gene's germline CDR1 is LNHDA and CDR2 SQIVND (reference sequence). The CDR3: CASSIGGATSNTEAFF. The CDR3 DNA is TGTGCCAGTAGTATTGGGGGGGCCACCTCGAACACTGAAGCTTTCTTT.

This chain connects TRBV5-6 to TRBJ1-1; 7 bases are a match to TRBD1. The junction had 8 bases not matched to a gene; V was cut back by 1 base and J by 5 bases. The CDR3 is made up of 15 amino acids. Germline-derived CDR1 and CDR2 are SGHDT and YYEEEE. CDR3 in amino acids: CASSLTGVVKTEAFF. CDR3 bases: TGTGCCAGCAGCTTGACAGGGGTTGTTAAGACTGAAGCTTTCTTT.

The chain combines TRBV19 with TRBJ1-1; 7 bases map to TRBD1. The CDR3 is 12 residues long. V was pared by 8 bases and J by 7 bases, with 7 bases of the junction left unmatched. Germline V CDR1 and CDR2: LNHDA, SQIVND (reference sequence). DNA for the CDR3: TGTGCCAGTTGGGACAGTGCCGGTGAAGCTTTCTTT. As protein: CASWDSAGEAFF.